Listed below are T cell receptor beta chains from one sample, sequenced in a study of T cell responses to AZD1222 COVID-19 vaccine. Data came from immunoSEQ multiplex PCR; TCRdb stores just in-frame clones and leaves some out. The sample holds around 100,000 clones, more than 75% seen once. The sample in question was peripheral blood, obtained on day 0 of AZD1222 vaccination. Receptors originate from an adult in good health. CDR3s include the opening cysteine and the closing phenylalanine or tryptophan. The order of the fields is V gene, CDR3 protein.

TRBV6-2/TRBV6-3 CASSYPQGRIGLGNQPQHF
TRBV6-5 CASSQGQVPYGYTF
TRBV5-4 CASSLDRGRVEAFF
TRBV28 CASSPKGTSGGLRYEQYF
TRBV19 CASTRPDLNYGYTF
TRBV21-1 CASSKAPGQQYNSPLHF
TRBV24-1 CATMSITGELFF
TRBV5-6 CASSLYGQRYEQYF
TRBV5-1 CASSNNYEQYF
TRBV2 CASRPGAGTDTQYF